This T cell receptor beta chain was sequenced for a study of T cell changes during pregnancy in multiple sclerosis. TCRdb's table, derived via immunoSEQ multiplex PCR, lists solely in-frame clones and lacks some. The table lists tens of thousands of clones, about nine tenths of them singletons. The CDR3 extends over 18 amino acids. Looked up from germline, CDR1 is SGHKS and CDR2 is YYEKEE (reference sequence). The V end was cut by 6 bases, the J end by 1 base, with 25 bases between. Source: CD8+ T cells from peripheral blood mononuclear cells, taken before pregnancy. The V and J genes are TRBV5-5 and TRBJ1-1; no reliable D call. The receptor's source is a female donor with multiple sclerosis, enrolled in a pregnancy study. CDR3 amino acids: CASKMGGPQGLTNTEAFF. CDR3 nucleotides: TGTGCCAGCAAGATGGGTGGCCCCCAAGGACTGACGAACACTGAAGCTTTCTTT.